This T cell receptor (beta chain) was sequenced during a study of blood T cell repertoires in COVID-19. For the study at large: PBMCs, B-cell-depleted T cells, or T cells were the source of the cDNA or gDNA that made up the material.

Germline CDR1 and CDR2: KGHSH and LQKENI. This CDR3 contains 13 residues. The V and J ends lost 3 bases and 4 bases, in that order; junction bases with no gene match: 1. Measured with immunoSEQ multiplex PCR; TCRdb has only the in-frame clones, and not every one. Among some 220,000 clones listed, 85% were seen once. Enrolled during active infection, Seattle patients were then followed longitudinally. The chain carries TRBV18 and TRBJ2-3; 7 bases match TRBD2. Sequencing input: peripheral blood. The clonotype comes from a man aged 45-65 years with COVID-19, enrolled during active disease. The CDR3 here is CASSPGGADTQYF. CDR3 DNA: TGTGCCAGCTCACCTGGGGGGGCAGATACGCAGTATTTT.